This T cell receptor beta chain emerged from a study of radiation and T cells in renal cell carcinoma. Across the whole study: Nephrectomy followed 15 Gy stereotactic body radiation by 4 weeks. Study-level points and caveats: Pretreatment tumor biopsies were lacking, so baseline clonotypes are unknown.

In germline, CDR1 is MGHRA, CDR2 YSYEKL. The CDR3 is 15 amino acids. The ends were cut back, 8 bases at V and 1 base at J, with 15 bases in the middle. Points on this clone: The antigen is undetermined.

Documented time point: baseline pretreatment blood. Treatment meaning: 15 Gy SBRT to primary tumor, nephrectomy 4 weeks later. Serial blood draws occurred at baseline and 2 and 4 weeks post-SBRT. Profiled with immunoSEQ multiplex PCR; TCRdb holds only in-frame clones, not every one. This sample has 150,000 or so clones, with more than 70% found just once. V and J are TRBV4-1 and TRBJ1-5, with D possibly being TRBD1 (5 bases). This sequence was found in a woman aged 45-60 years with renal cell carcinoma. The source was blood, collected from a patient whose treatment included radiotherapy and nephrectomy. The CDR3 DNA sequence: TGCGCCAGCTCCCACCGGGACGGCAGCAATCAGCCCCAGCATTTT. Residues: CASSHRDGSNQPQHF.